The 14 T cell receptor beta chains in this list originate from one sample, sequenced in a study of response to subunit inactivated influenza vaccine. TCRdb reprocessed the RT-PCR reads with MiXCR, giving one entry per CDR3 protein. This table has a few hundred thousand distinct CDR3 sequences, less than 15% appearing once. The material was PBMCs from blood, obtained roughly 12 days after vaccination. The receptor source for this set is a man between 45 and 60 years old who received an inactivated influenza vaccine.

This clonotype appeared a few times. This chain connects TRBV7-9 to TRBJ2-7; no clear D gene. The CDR3 has 12 amino acids. Germline assignment: CDR1 SEHNR and CDR2 FQNEAQ (reference sequence). The ends were cut back, 1 base at V and 7 bases at J, with 8 bases in the middle. CDR3 bases: TGTGCCAGCAGCTTAGGGATCAGAGAGCAGTACTTC. Residues: CASSLGIREQYF. The complete variable domain, with remaining parts taken from reference TRBV7-9 and TRBJ2-7, reads DTGVSQNPRHKITKRGQNVTFRCDPISEHNRLYWYRQTLGQGPEFLTYFQNEAQLEKSRLLSDRFSAERPKGSFSTLEIQRTEQGDSAMYLCASSLGIREQYFGPGTRLTVT.

This chain uses TRBV5-1 with TRBJ2-2; D remains ambiguous. The CDR3 is made up of 15 amino acids. From germline, CDR1 is SGHRS and CDR2 YFSETQ. V lost 7 bases and J lost 0, with 13 bases in between. CDR3 in DNA: TGCGCCAGCTGTGTCCGGTCCGCGAACACCGGGGAGCTGTTTTTT. It translates to CASCVRSANTGELFF.

The genes are TRBV7-9 and TRBJ2-4; TRBD2 aligns across 7 bases. This CDR3 is built from 15 residues. V trimming: 8 bases; J trimming: 15 bases; junction bases outside the gene matches: 22. Per the germline V gene, CDR1 is SEHNR and CDR2 is FQNEAQ (reference sequence). Written as DNA, the CDR3 is TGTGCCAGCTCGGACATGGGGGGGAAGAGAGTCTCTGTGTACTTC. It codes for CASSDMGGKRVSVYF.

The rearrangement links TRBV20-1 to TRBJ1-3, with no clear D. CDR3 size: 11 residues. Trimming pared 2 bases from V and 3 bases from J, leaving 2 bases between. Germline V gene lookup returns CDR1 DFQATT and CDR2 SNEGSKA (reference sequence). In DNA form, the CDR3 reads TGCAGTGCTAGATATGGAAACACCATATATTTT. As protein: CSARYGNTIYF.

V usage is TRBV5-4 and J usage is TRBJ2-7; 8 bases fit TRBD1. After removal of 4 bases from V and 3 bases from J, the junction contained 9 bases not matched to a gene. Germline assignment: CDR1 SGHNT and CDR2 YYREEE (reference sequence). The CDR3 consists of 15 residues. The CDR3 DNA reads as TGTGCCAGCAGCCGCGGGACAGGATGGGTCTACGAGCAGTACTTC. It translates to CASSRGTGWVYEQYF.

The chain recombines TRBV5-6 with TRBJ2-7; 11 nucleotides align to TRBD2. The germline V gene has CDR1 SGHDT and CDR2 YYEEEE. The CDR3 is 17 residues long. Trimming cost V 2 bases and J 1 base; bases outside gene matches: 8. For the CDR3, the DNA is TGTGCCAGCAGCTTCTATAGCGGGAGGGCCGGTTCCTACGAGCAGTACTTC. Encoded protein: CASSFYSGRAGSYEQYF.

This clonotype was seen at least ten times. This CDR3 reads CASSLSGVGTEAFF. The DNA for the CDR3 is TGCGCCAGCAGCCTGTCAGGGGTGGGCACTGAAGCTTTCTTT. The genes are TRBV5-1 and TRBJ1-1; a weak D match, TRBD1 (6 bases). The CDR3 spans 14 residues. The V and J ends lost 4 bases and 4 bases respectively, with 14 bases between them. Germline assignment: CDR1 SGHRS and CDR2 YFSETQ.

The V and J genes are TRBV15 and TRBJ2-2; D gene ambiguous. Germline CDR1 is LNHNV and CDR2 is YYDKDF (reference sequence). The CDR3 runs to 13 residues. V was cut by 3 bases and J by 6 bases, with 8 bases left in between. CDR3: CATSRGLAGELFF. The CDR3 DNA reads as TGTGCCACCAGCAGGGGCCTGGCCGGGGAGCTGTTTTTT.

This clonotype turned up a few times. The DNA for the CDR3 is TGCGCCAGCAGCCAAGATGCGGGACAGTCCCATTCTTCTCTAGCCAAAAACATTCAGTACTTC. This translates into CASSQDAGQSHSSLAKNIQYF. The genes are TRBV4-1 and TRBJ2-4; D possibly corresponds to TRBD1 (7 bases). Germline CDR1 and CDR2: MGHRA and YSYEKL. V was pared by 0 bases and J by 0 bases, with 24 bases between. The CDR3 is made up of 21 amino acids.

The table lists this clonotype with a few counts. The chain combines TRBV20-1 with TRBJ1-1; a weak D match, TRBD1 (5 bases). The CDR3 runs to 16 residues. CDR1 and CDR2 (germline): DFQATT, SNEGSKA (reference sequence). Trimming left V 6 bases short and J 1 base short, with 21 bases between. The CDR3 nucleotides read TGCAGTGCCTTACCTGGGCAGGGCATTGCGAACACTGAAGCTTTCTTT. Protein product: CSALPGQGIANTEAFF.

The chain recombines TRBV12-3 or TRBV12-4 with TRBJ2-1; TRBD2 agrees at 10 bases. There are 15 residues in the CDR3. V was clipped by 6 bases and J by 0 bases; unmatched bases: 2. CDR3 in DNA: TGTGCCAGCAGCAAGCGGGAGGGCTCCTACAATGAGCAGTTCTTC. Translation: CASSKREGSYNEQFF.

In its sample, this clonotype was seen a few times. The rearrangement joins TRBV20-1 to TRBJ2-1; D remains unclear. The germline V gene encodes CDR1 DFQATT and CDR2 SNEGSKA (reference sequence). The CDR3 is made up of 13 amino acids. Trimming stripped 6 bases from V and 0 bases from J, with 9 bases between. Here the CDR3 reads CSAPGSSYNEQFF. Written as DNA, the CDR3 is TGCAGTGCCCCAGGAAGCTCCTACAATGAGCAGTTCTTC.

This clonotype was seen more than once but under ten times. This chain joins TRBV7-8 and TRBJ2-7; 7 bases fit TRBD1. Germline V gives CDR1 SGHVS, CDR2 FQNEAQ. The CDR3 spans 17 residues. V shed 0 bases, J shed 1 base, and the junction held 9 bases outside the gene matches. The CDR3 bases are TGTGCCAGCAGCTTAGCTGTTTTAGGACAGGTTTCCTACGAGCAGTACTTC. This translates into CASSLAVLGQVSYEQYF.

This clonotype was recorded many times. The V gene is TRBV5-1, the J gene TRBJ1-6, with D unclear. Germline CDR1 and CDR2: SGHRS and YFSETQ. V lost 2 bases, J lost 5 bases, and 14 bases lay in between. The CDR3 extends over 16 amino acids. CDR3 DNA: TGCGCCAGCAGCTTAGACCTACCCGAGAATAATTCACCCCTCCACTTT. It codes for CASSLDLPENNSPLHF.